This TCR beta chain was captured by sequencing in a study of blood T cell repertoires in COVID-19. Original processing methods: Cell counts per sample came from amplifying reference gene primers. This table comes from immunoSEQ multiplex PCR, and its TCRdb copy is limited to in-frame clones, with some not included. For V, J and clone size, that table is used; D and trimming come from the DNA. Found here are 250,000 to 350,000 clones, about nine tenths of them singletons; the top ten hold roughly 2%. For this clone: This could be a read error, since a much larger clone is one nucleotide away. This sample also contains other DNA sequences that code for the same CDR3.

V lost 6 bases to trimming and J lost 10 bases; unmatched junction nucleotides: 8. Germline CDR1 and CDR2: SGHTA and FQGTGA. This CDR3 comprises 14 residues. The specimen was peripheral blood. V gene TRBV7-3 combines with J gene TRBJ1-6; 8 bases fit TRBD1. The TCR was taken from a woman aged 50 to 60 who had recovered from COVID-19. In nucleotides, the CDR3 is TGTGCCAGCAGTTCCACAGGGGGGCGATCACCCCTCCACTTT. This codes for CASSSTGGRSPLHF.